The TCR beta chain under discussion was sequenced for a study of shared clonotypes between healthy human individuals (TCRdb year 2020). Background on the whole study: Two women and a few men aged 18 to 49 years were included in the cohort. Per donor, three plates each were used for CD4 naive and CD4 memory, two for CD8 naive, and one for CD8 memory. To estimate repertoire size and how much clonotypes are shared between individuals, the study performed deep sequencing of blood TCR repertoires from five healthy adults. To increase sequencing depth and limit assay-specific biases, TCR repertoire library preparation and sequencing were carried out by different laboratories using diverse techniques. Leukapheresis yielded between about 0.94 and 9 billion PBMCs per donor. The research as a whole found: Sampling was limited to blood, and TCR repertoires in tissue likely differ from TCR repertoires in blood. The genetic and exposure-history diversity represented was limited by the small number of donors. Naive subsets generally had larger estimated clonotype richness than memory subsets. Even with the large sequencing depth, rarefaction of the sorted-subset datasets indicated that sequencing was incomplete. When several donors were compared, the shared fraction of clonotypes was roughly 4.8% for naive CD4, around 3.6% for naive CD8, roughly 2.3% for memory CD4, and about 0.36% for memory CD8. Based on pairwise subsampling, the degree of clonotype sharing among donors was expected to be affected by sequencing depth. Clonotypes shared by all four sorted-subset donors showed higher generation probabilities than non-shared clonotypes.

Using the deep immunoSEQ assay, TCR CDR3 regions were amplified from genomic DNA by multiplex PCR. Genomic DNA extracted from each cell subset was distributed evenly over all wells of several immunoSEQ 96-well plates, and each plate served as one replicate. Each replicate PCR for sorted subsets received approximately 200 ng genomic DNA, equal to 30,000 or so T cell genomes. The purified libraries were quantified using a Qubit 3.0 fluorometer, sized with a Bioanalyzer 2100, and then quantified again using the KAPA Library Quantification kit. Each immunoSEQ 96-well plate was sequenced on its own single-read 150-cycle Illumina NextSeq 550 flow cell. The study's own analysis went as follows. The immunoSEQ output contained only junctional sequences without quality scores, so filtering could not match that applied to full-length reads. Sequences were annotated with PyIR, a Python wrapper for IgBLAST v1.9, and V/J genes and CDR3 were assigned using IMGT germline references. Reads with weak V/J assignments (E-value above 1e-6), missing CDR3, stop codons, out-of-frame junctions, or ambiguous translated residues were removed. V3J clonotypes were defined by identical inferred V gene, J gene, and CDR3 amino acid sequence. The percentage overlap between two repertoires was calculated by dividing the number of shared unique clonotypes by the size of the smaller repertoire. Richness of each repertoire was evaluated using RTK rarefaction, the Chao1 estimator, and Recon v2.1 estimates of unobserved clonotypes. Generation probabilities for all TCRbeta clonotypes obtained by the gDNA method from a handful of donors were computed using OLGA. TCRdb limited this immuneACCESS table to in-frame rearrangements with V and J called. A share of clones is missing; checked studies link under half to unresolved V genes, and the rest is unexplained. The V and J calls and clone size were taken over from that table, and D and trimming were inferred from the DNA. Within this sample are around 980,000 clones, with about 80% of them counted one time only. 0.5% to 0.65% of the sample belongs to the ten largest clones.

About this clone itself: Its recognized antigen is unknown. Base qualities are not recorded, but no much larger clone differs from it by a single base.

CDR1 and CDR2, looked up from the germline V gene, are SGDLS and YYNGEE. From cysteine to phenylalanine, the CDR3 is 14 amino acids long. Only CDR3 DNA remains: 42 bases, in frame from the first base. Clipping removes 0 bases from V and 15 bases from J, with 11 as the unmatched junction base count. The donors were healthy, HIV-negative adults who had no recently reported acute infections or vaccinations. All donors were Caucasian adults living in Nashville, Tennessee, USA. Magnetic negative selection was used to enrich CD4+ T cells, after which naive cells were positively selected on CD45RA and the negative fraction became the memory subset. Blood was collected by leukapheresis, and PBMCs were isolated by Ficoll-Histopaque density gradient centrifugation and then cryopreserved in liquid nitrogen vapor phase. Analytical flow cytometry was used to check the purity and quantity of each magnetically sorted T cell population. Genomic DNA was isolated from each sorted fraction and quantified by UV absorbance on a Nanodrop 2000c.

Sequencing was done on a sample of memory CD4+ T cells from PBMCs. This specimen's cell subset or site label, interpreted: CD45RA-negative fraction. The sequence was obtained from a man aged 18 to 35 in good health. Some clones in this sample may be carry-over from other donors' samples. The chain joins TRBV9 to TRBJ2-1, with 8 bases matching TRBD2. The DNA sequence follows: TGTGCCAGCAGCGTAGGCCCCCGGGCGGGAGGTCCGTTCTTC. Its product reads: CASSVGPRAGGPFF.